These 8 T cell receptor beta chains share one sample of origin, sequenced in a study of blood T cell repertoires in COVID-19. Profiling relied on immunoSEQ multiplex PCR, and the TCRdb table lists in-frame clones only, not all of them. The sample lists 410,000 or so clones; 86% were seen once. Specimen: peripheral blood. All receptors derive from a woman in her 30s with active or convalescent COVID-19.

The chain has TRBV6-2 or TRBV6-3 and TRBJ1-5; 7 bases agree with TRBD1. Germline V gene sequence: CDR1 MNHEY, CDR2 SVGEGT. This CDR3 is built from 14 residues. After removal of 0 bases from V and 6 bases from J, the junction contained 2 bases not matched to a gene. The CDR3 is CASSYSGGSQPQHF. The CDR3 DNA reads TGTGCCAGCAGTTACTCAGGGGGCAGTCAGCCCCAGCATTTT.

J is TRBJ2-7 and V is TRBV7-9, with D possibly being TRBD1 (6 bases). The CDR3 sequence is 14 residues long. Trimming removed 0 bases at V and 5 bases at J, with 11 bases between. Germline V gene lookup returns CDR1 SEHNR and CDR2 FQNEAQ (reference sequence). The CDR3 nucleotides are TGTGCCAGCAGCTTAGCCCCTACAGGGAACGAGCAGTACTTC. Its protein is CASSLAPTGNEQYF.

The V gene is TRBV19, the J gene TRBJ1-1, with D possibly being TRBD1 (5 bases). Germline lookup yields CDR1 LNHDA and CDR2 SQIVND (reference sequence). The CDR3 has 15 amino acids. Between the trimmed V and J ends, which lost 0 bases and 5 bases, there was a span of 13 bases. CDR3 DNA sequence: TGTGCCAGTAGTATAGATCCGGGGGAGAGGACTGAAGCTTTCTTT. Its protein is CASSIDPGERTEAFF.

The rearrangement joins TRBV6-2 or TRBV6-3 to TRBJ1-1; TRBD1 might be the D (5 bases). Germline V gives CDR1 MNHEY, CDR2 SVGEGT. V was shortened by 2 bases and J by 1 base, with 14 bases between the two germline ends. The CDR3 sequence is 16 residues long. In DNA, the CDR3 is TGTGCCAGCAGTTACCCCCCCGGGGGGAGGAACACTGAAGCTTTCTTT. Protein product: CASSYPPGGRNTEAFF.

The chain combines TRBV5-5 with TRBJ1-2; no definite D call. Trimming cost V 6 bases and J 1 base, with 10 bases left between them. Per germline, CDR1 SGHKS and CDR2 YYEKEE (reference sequence). The CDR3 extends over 13 amino acids. This CDR3 is CASTPEINYGYTF. DNA of the CDR3: TGTGCCAGCACCCCAGAAATTAACTATGGCTACACCTTC.

This clone is a singleton in its sample. The chain combines TRBV24-1 with TRBJ2-3; 8 bases agree with TRBD1. CDR1 is KGHDR, CDR2 SFDVKD, per germline. The CDR3 covers 15 residues. V shed 4 bases and J 8 bases; nucleotides not matched to a gene: 10. The CDR3 DNA follows: TGTGCCACCAGTGACGGCGGACAGGGCAAGGGTACGCAGTATTTT. Its protein product is CATSDGGQGKGTQYF.

The chain joins TRBV5-1 to TRBJ1-1; 8 bases match TRBD1. J gave up 6 bases and V 1 base, and 11 bases lay outside the gene matches. The germline CDR1 and CDR2 sequences are SGHRS and YFSETQ. The CDR3 is made up of 16 amino acids. The CDR3 sequence: CASSLLQGDTEAEAFF. The CDR3 DNA sequence: TGCGCCAGCAGCTTGTTACAGGGGGACACCGAAGCTGAAGCTTTCTTT.

V usage is TRBV11-2 and J usage is TRBJ1-3; no clear D. Germline loops: CDR1 SGHAT, CDR2 FQNNGV. Trimming removed 1 base from V and 4 bases from J, with 8 bases in between. The CDR3 is made up of 14 amino acids. As DNA, the CDR3 is TGTGCCAGCAGCTTAGTCGGGTCCGGAAACACCATATATTTT. Residues: CASSLVGSGNTIYF.